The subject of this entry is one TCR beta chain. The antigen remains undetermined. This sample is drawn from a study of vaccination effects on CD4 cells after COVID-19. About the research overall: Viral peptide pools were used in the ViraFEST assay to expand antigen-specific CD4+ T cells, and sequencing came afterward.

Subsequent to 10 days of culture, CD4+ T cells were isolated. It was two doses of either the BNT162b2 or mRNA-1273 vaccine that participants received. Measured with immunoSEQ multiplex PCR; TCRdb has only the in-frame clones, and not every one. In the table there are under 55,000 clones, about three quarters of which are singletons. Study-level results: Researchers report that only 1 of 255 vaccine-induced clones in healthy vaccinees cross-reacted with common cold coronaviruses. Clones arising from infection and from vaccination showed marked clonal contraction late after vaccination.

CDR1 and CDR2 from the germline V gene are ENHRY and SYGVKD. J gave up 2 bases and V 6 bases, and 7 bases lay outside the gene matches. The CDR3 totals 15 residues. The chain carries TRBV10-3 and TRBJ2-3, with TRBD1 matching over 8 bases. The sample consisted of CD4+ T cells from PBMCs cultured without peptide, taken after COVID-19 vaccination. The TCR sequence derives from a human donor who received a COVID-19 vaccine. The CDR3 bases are TGTGCCATCAGAGACAGGGGATTTAACACAGATACGCAGTATTTT. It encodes CAIRDRGFNTDTQYF.